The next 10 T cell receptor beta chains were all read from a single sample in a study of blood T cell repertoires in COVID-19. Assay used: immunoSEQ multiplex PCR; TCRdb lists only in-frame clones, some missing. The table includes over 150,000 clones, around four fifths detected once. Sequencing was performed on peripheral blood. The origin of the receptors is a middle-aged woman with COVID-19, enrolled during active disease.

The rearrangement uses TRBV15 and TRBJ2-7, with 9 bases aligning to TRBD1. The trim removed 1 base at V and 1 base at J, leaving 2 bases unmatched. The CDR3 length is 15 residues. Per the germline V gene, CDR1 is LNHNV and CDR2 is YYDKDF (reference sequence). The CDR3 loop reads CATSRGGQGSYEQYF. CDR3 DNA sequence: TGTGCCACCAGCAGAGGGGGACAGGGATCCTACGAGCAGTACTTC.

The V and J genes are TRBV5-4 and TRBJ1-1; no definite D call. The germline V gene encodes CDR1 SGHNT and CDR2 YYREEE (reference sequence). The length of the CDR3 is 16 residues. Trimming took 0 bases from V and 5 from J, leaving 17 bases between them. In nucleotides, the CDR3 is TGTGCCAGCAGCTTGGACAGTTTCCTTCGGGGAACTGAAGCTTTCTTT. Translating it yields CASSLDSFLRGTEAFF. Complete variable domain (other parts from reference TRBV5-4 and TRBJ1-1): ETGVTQSPTHLIKTRGQQVTLRCSSQSGHNTVSWYQQALGQGPQFIFQYYREEENGRGNFPPRFSGLQFPNYSSELNVNALELDDSALYLCASSLDSFLRGTEAFFGQGTRLTVV.

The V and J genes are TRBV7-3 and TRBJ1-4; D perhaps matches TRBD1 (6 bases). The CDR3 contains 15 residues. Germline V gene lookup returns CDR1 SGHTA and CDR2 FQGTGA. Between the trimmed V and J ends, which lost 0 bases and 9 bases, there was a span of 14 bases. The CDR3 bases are TGTGCCAGCAGCTTAACGTCCGCAGGGGAGAAAAAACTGTTTTTT. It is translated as CASSLTSAGEKKLFF.

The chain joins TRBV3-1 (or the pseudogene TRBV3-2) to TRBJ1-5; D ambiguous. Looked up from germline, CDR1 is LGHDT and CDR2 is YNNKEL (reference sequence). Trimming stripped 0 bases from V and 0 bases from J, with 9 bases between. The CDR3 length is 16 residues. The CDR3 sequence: CASSQDLQISNQPQHF. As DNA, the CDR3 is TGTGCCAGCAGCCAAGATTTACAGATTAGCAATCAGCCCCAGCATTTT.

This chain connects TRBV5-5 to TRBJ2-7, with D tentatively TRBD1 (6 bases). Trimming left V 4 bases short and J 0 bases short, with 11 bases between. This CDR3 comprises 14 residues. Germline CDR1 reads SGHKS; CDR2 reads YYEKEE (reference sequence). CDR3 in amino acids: CASSPRTDSYEQYF. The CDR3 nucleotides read TGTGCCAGCAGCCCCCGGACAGACTCCTACGAGCAGTACTTC.

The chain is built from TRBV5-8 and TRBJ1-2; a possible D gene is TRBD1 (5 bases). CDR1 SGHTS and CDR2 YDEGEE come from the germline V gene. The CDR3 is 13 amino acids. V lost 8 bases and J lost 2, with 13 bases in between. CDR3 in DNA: TGTGCCAGTAAGGGCAGGGTCAACTATGGCTACACCTTC. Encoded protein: CASKGRVNYGYTF.

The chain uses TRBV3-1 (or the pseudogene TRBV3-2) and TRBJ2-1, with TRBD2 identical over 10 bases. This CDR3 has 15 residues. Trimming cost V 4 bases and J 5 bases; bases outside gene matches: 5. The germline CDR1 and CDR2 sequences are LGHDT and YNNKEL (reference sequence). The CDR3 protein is CASSPPSGGDNEQFF. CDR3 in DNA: TGTGCCAGCAGCCCCCCCAGCGGGGGGGACAATGAGCAGTTCTTC.

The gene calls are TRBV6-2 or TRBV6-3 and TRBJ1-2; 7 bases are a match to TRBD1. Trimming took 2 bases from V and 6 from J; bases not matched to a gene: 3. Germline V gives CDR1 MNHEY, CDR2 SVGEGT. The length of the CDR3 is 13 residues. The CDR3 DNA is TGTGCCAGCAGTTACAGGGGGCAGAATGGCTACACCTTC. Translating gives CASSYRGQNGYTF.

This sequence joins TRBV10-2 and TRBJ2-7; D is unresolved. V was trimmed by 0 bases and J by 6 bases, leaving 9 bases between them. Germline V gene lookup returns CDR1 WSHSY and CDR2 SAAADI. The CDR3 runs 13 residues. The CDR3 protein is CASSESLSLEQYF. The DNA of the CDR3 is TGCGCCAGCAGTGAGTCTCTCAGTCTCGAGCAGTACTTC.

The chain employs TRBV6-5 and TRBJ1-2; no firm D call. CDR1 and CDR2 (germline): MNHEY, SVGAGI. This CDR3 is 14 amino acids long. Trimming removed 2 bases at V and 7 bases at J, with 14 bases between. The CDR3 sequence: CASSYGLQRGGYTF. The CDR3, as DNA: TGTGCCAGCAGTTACGGACTGCAGCGGGGTGGCTACACCTTC.